The source of this TCR beta chain is a study of CD8 T cells in ankylosing spondylitis. Findings of the study overall: According to the report, clones linked to the disease were significantly enriched in matched synovial fluid samples taken from ankylosing spondylitis patients. A TCR beta motif of fewer than ten highly homologous variants seemed to mark ankylosing spondylitis blood. Past research had described some motif variants in reactive arthritis synovial fluid and blood.

V was cut by 4 bases and J by 5 bases, with 17 bases left in between. The CDR3 has 15 residues. The germline CDR1 and CDR2 sequences are MGHDK and SYGVNS. Each TCR beta library was made by quantitative 5'-RACE that incorporated molecular barcodes. Using its own MiXCR run on the 5' RACE reads, TCRdb lists one record per CDR3 protein. The table shows 350,000 to 550,000 distinct CDR3 sequences, with roughly 25% occurring only once. With regard to this clonotype: Its target is unknown.

The source of this sequence is a male donor with ankylosing spondylitis. J is TRBJ2-5 and V is TRBV25-1; the D gene is possibly TRBD2 (6 bases). Sequencing was performed on blood, either unsorted or a sorted T cell fraction (not recorded which). CDR3 bases: TGTGCCAGCAGTGGGGGGGAGCGTGCTGTGGAGACCCAGTACTTC. Translation: CASSGGERAVETQYF.